These T cell receptor beta chains were read from a single sample in a study of naive and memory T cell subsets. TCRdb reprocessed the UMI-ligation and nested PCR reads with MiXCR, giving one entry per CDR3 protein. The sample yields around 100,000 distinct CDR3 sequences, around 15% seen once. Sequencing used naive CD8+ T cells from blood. Every receptor here comes from a human donor in good health. Each CDR3 is given without its conserved first and last residue. Clone size, where shown, is once, few, many, or a class for clones that have expanded.

many TRBV4-3 ASSQDVLSAEKGLYHEQF
. TRBV20-1 SARVGGQGDNTGELF
. TRBV6-2/TRBV6-3 ASSWRWEAVAKNIQY
many TRBV7-3 ASSPALYNEQF
. TRBV3-1 ASSQTVYGWDTEAF
. TRBV6-5 ASSFSGPFVPGGSNYGYT
. TRBV29-1 SVTREEGGYT
. TRBV2 ASSEPSEPQETQY
. TRBV11-2 ASSAETGLSSPLH
many TRBV28 ASSLGQNDGYT
. TRBV12-3/TRBV12-4 ASTPGFGVDTEAF
few TRBV12-3/TRBV12-4 ASRARDRAFTDTQY
few TRBV19 ASSKYRERYNEQF
. TRBV6-2/TRBV6-3 ASSYSQNPYEQY
few TRBV7-9 ASSPAYSGRGGTGELF
few TRBV12-3/TRBV12-4 ASSQDRVISDTQY
few TRBV27 ASSKGQPNQPQH
. TRBV4-3 ASSPGGSTDTQY
few TRBV20-1 SARSGEGLAGDNEQF
many TRBV2 ASSGFEDTQY
. TRBV27 ASSPRLAGGMDTGELF
many TRBV4-3 ASSQSSGGHEQY
few TRBV4-2 ASSQDPGATSGNTIY
. TRBV6-2/TRBV6-3 ASSTGISNQPQH
many TRBV4-3 ASSQDFEATYNEQF
few TRBV12-3/TRBV12-4 ASSLPDSRADTQY
. TRBV7-8 ASSGGAKNIQY
. TRBV10-3 AISDRQQETQY
many TRBV28 ASSFATGDTQY
. TRBV5-1 ASSQDTSSYNEQF
many TRBV9 ASSRGGLAEQY
. TRBV15 ATSSPGAQGPGYGYT
many TRBV20-1 SASPGPVVGNSPLH
few TRBV7-9 ASSLDPGTGELF
few TRBV10-3 AISLGGLGETQY
many TRBV13 ASRYTDTQY
. TRBV30 AWSVSGETQY
. TRBV28 ASSLWGTSGGAITDTQY
many TRBV13 ASSLATSLGWTEAF
few TRBV12-3/TRBV12-4 ASSLTGGYGETQY
. TRBV7-2 ASSSPTGLETQY
many TRBV29-1 SVRGVPTYEQY
. TRBV4-2 ASNLNPGSLNQPQH
few TRBV4-3 ASSQDPQGYEQY
many TRBV5-1 ASSLESEETQY
. TRBV3-1 ASSQGAGGLPDTQY